The 19 T cell receptor beta chains listed next were all sequenced from one sample in a study of T cell changes during pregnancy in multiple sclerosis. TCRdb keeps only in-frame clones here, not all; method: immunoSEQ multiplex PCR. The sample contains around 88,000 clones, more than 85% of which appear only once. Here the sequenced sample was peripheral blood, taken in the first trimester of pregnancy. Receptors were obtained from a female donor with multiple sclerosis, enrolled in a pregnancy study.

J is TRBJ1-2 and V is TRBV6-5; D remains ambiguous. From germline, CDR1 is MNHEY and CDR2 SVGAGI. The CDR3 is 12 amino acids. Trimming left V 10 bases short and J 2 bases short, with 11 bases between. The CDR3 DNA reads TGTGCCATCCGCAGCGAGAACTATGGCTACACCTTC. Its protein is CAIRSENYGYTF.

This clone was counted between two and nine times. CDR3 amino acids: CASSFDSSPKNTEAFF. DNA for the CDR3: TGTGCCAGCTCCTTCGACAGCAGTCCTAAGAACACTGAAGCTTTCTTT. This chain connects TRBV6-6 to TRBJ1-1, with D maybe TRBD1 (5 bases). The CDR3 extends over 16 amino acids. Trimming removed 8 bases from V and 1 base from J, with 20 bases in between. CDR1 is MNHNY and CDR2 is SVGAGI in the germline V gene (reference sequence).

This clone appeared once. The sample contains more than one DNA sequence encoding this CDR3. The rearrangement links TRBV5-1 to TRBJ1-5; D is unresolved. The CDR3 has 14 amino acids. V was clipped by 0 bases and J by 1 base, with 5 bases between them. Germline assignment: CDR1 SGHRS and CDR2 YFSETQ. CDR3 in DNA: TGCGCCAGCAGCTTGGGAGGGAGCAATCAGCCCCAGCATTTT. This encodes CASSLGGSNQPQHF.

This chain uses TRBV4-3 with TRBJ2-2; weak D call: TRBD2 (5 bases). The CDR3 covers 17 residues. Germline values: CDR1 LGHNA, CDR2 YSLEER. Trimming took 0 bases from V and 4 from J, leaving 15 bases between them. In DNA, the CDR3 is TGCGCCAGCAGCCAAGAAGGTGGTCGGGGAAGCACCGGGGAGCTGTTTTTT. It translates to CASSQEGGRGSTGELFF.

The gene calls are TRBV28 and TRBJ1-6; D is uncertain. The CDR3 has 14 amino acids. CDR1 MDHEN and CDR2 SYDVKM come from the germline V gene. V lost 5 bases and J lost 13, with 18 bases in between. For the CDR3, the DNA is TGTGCCAGCAGTACCCCGTATCCTGGAGCGCCCCTCCACTTT. It yields the protein CASSTPYPGAPLHF.

The rearrangement links TRBV5-4 to TRBJ2-2; 7 positions match TRBD2. This CDR3 region has 13 residues. The V gene end was trimmed by 7 bases and the J gene end by 5 bases; junction bases not matched to a gene: 5. Germline V lookup: CDR1 SGHNT, CDR2 YYREEE (reference sequence). CDR3 residues: CASFSGGTGELFF. CDR3 in DNA: TGTGCCAGCTTTTCGGGAGGAACCGGGGAGCTGTTTTTT.

With respect to this clone: The junction differs from germline at one of its ends, possibly a read error. The gene calls are TRBV6-1 and TRBJ1-6, with 7 bases matching TRBD1. Germline lookup yields CDR1 MNHNS and CDR2 SASEGT. The CDR3 has 14 residues. CDR3 sequence: CASREGQANSPLHF. The CDR3 nucleotides are TGTGCCAGCAGGGAAGGACAGGCGAATTCACCCCTCCACTTT.

The gene calls are TRBV5-1 and TRBJ2-1; 14 nucleotides agree with TRBD2. The CDR3 totals 15 residues. The germline gives CDR1 SGHRS, CDR2 YFSETQ. The trim removed 0 bases at V and 16 bases at J, leaving 9 bases unmatched. The CDR3 region is CASSLGGTSGSTPFF. The CDR3 region has the DNA TGCGCCAGCAGCTTGGGCGGGACTAGCGGGAGCACCCCTTTCTTC.

V gene TRBV6-1 combines with J gene TRBJ1-5; a weak D match, TRBD1 (5 bases). This CDR3 has 14 amino acids. Trimming removed 2 bases at V and 7 bases at J, with 12 bases between. Per germline, CDR1 MNHNS and CDR2 SASEGT. CDR3 sequence (DNA): TGTGCCAGCAGTGAACTCTCAGGGAACCAGCCCCAGCATTTT. The encoded protein is CASSELSGNQPQHF.

The gene calls are TRBV5-1 and TRBJ2-5; 11 positions match TRBD1. The CDR3 is made up of 16 amino acids. Germline CDR1 is SGHRS and CDR2 is YFSETQ. Unmatched junction bases numbered 4, after V lost 2 bases and J lost 1 base. The CDR3 protein is CASSFSGTGGQETQYF. CDR3 sequence (DNA): TGCGCCAGCAGCTTCTCCGGGACAGGGGGCCAAGAGACCCAGTACTTC.

The CDR3 is CASSLGPGQETQYF. CDR3 DNA sequence: TGTGCCAGCAGCTTAGGTCCGGGGCAAGAGACCCAGTACTTC. This chain connects TRBV7-3 to TRBJ2-5, with D possibly matching TRBD2 (5 bases). V was shortened by 2 bases and J by 2 bases, with 9 bases between the two germline ends. This CDR3 has 14 residues. Germline V CDR1 and CDR2: SGHTA, FQGTGA.

The rearrangement joins TRBV9 to TRBJ2-2; TRBD1 matches 7 bases. J lost 2 bases, V lost 2 bases, and 3 bases had no gene match. Germline V gives CDR1 SGDLS, CDR2 YYNGEE. The CDR3 covers 15 residues. The chain's CDR3 is CASSVGTVNTGELFF. CDR3 sequence (DNA): TGTGCCAGCAGCGTCGGGACAGTTAACACCGGGGAGCTGTTTTTT.

V gene TRBV27 combines with J gene TRBJ2-7; D may be TRBD1 (5 bases). The CDR3 covers 15 residues. Trimming took off 3 bases at V and 2 bases at J, with 14 bases between the two ends. CDR1 MNHEY and CDR2 SMNVEV come from the germline V gene (reference sequence). The CDR3 nucleotides are TGTGCCAGCAGTTTGGGAATAGACAGCCCCTACGAGCAGTACTTC. Translated: CASSLGIDSPYEQYF.

About this clone: Within the sample, other DNA sequences also encode this same CDR3. The chain recombines TRBV5-1 with TRBJ1-1, with TRBD1 matching 7 bases. After removal of 4 bases from V and 2 bases from J, the junction contained 5 bases not matched to a gene. This CDR3 is 14 amino acids long. The germline V gene encodes CDR1 SGHRS and CDR2 YFSETQ. The CDR3 DNA reads as TGCGCCAGCAGCCCCGGGACAGCCAACACTGAAGCTTTCTTT. Translation: CASSPGTANTEAFF.

This clone was seen just once. The rearrangement joins TRBV30 to TRBJ2-7; 8 positions agree with TRBD1. V shed 0 bases and J 0 bases; nucleotides not matched to a gene: 4. Germline assignment: CDR1 GTSNPN and CDR2 SVGIG (reference sequence). The CDR3 runs to 15 residues. CDR3 residues: CAWSVLTGGSYEQYF. The DNA for the CDR3 is TGTGCCTGGAGTGTACTAACAGGGGGCTCCTACGAGCAGTACTTC.

This chain connects TRBV5-1 to TRBJ2-7; 7 nucleotides align to TRBD1. The germline gives CDR1 SGHRS, CDR2 YFSETQ. This CDR3 is built from 15 residues. Germline trimming cut 4 bases from V and 3 bases from J; bases unmatched to any gene: 10. CDR3: CASSPPTGRIYEQYF. CDR3 DNA sequence: TGCGCCAGCAGCCCGCCGACAGGGCGAATCTACGAGCAGTACTTC.

The V gene is TRBV11-3, the J gene TRBJ2-7, with D tentatively TRBD1 (5 bases). The ends were cut back, 6 bases at V and 3 bases at J, with 12 bases in the middle. This CDR3 is built from 13 residues. Germline CDR1 and CDR2: SGHNT and YENEEA. The CDR3 region is CASSYRLNYEQYF. CDR3 sequence (DNA): TGTGCCAGCAGTTACAGGCTTAACTACGAGCAGTACTTC.

CDR3 residues: CASSGMDRAGNEQFF. In DNA, the CDR3 is TGCGCCAGCAGCGGTATGGACAGGGCGGGGAATGAGCAGTTCTTC. The chain joins TRBV5-1 to TRBJ2-1; TRBD1 matches 8 bases. The germline V gene has CDR1 SGHRS and CDR2 YFSETQ. V lost 4 bases and J lost 7; bases outside the gene matches: 10. The CDR3 spans 15 residues.

The J gene is TRBJ1-2, the V gene TRBV18, with D possibly being TRBD1 (6 bases). The CDR3 spans 14 residues. The germline V and J ends were trimmed by 1 base and 8 bases, with 14 bases remaining between them. Germline V gene lookup returns CDR1 KGHSH and CDR2 LQKENI. The CDR3 coding sequence is TGTGCCAGCTCACCACAGGACAGTATATCCGGCTACACCTTC. Translated, it gives CASSPQDSISGYTF.